The present entry profiles one TCR beta chain with its context. Its antigen is unknown. The input lacks base qualities; no much larger clone sits a single base away. Enrolling through a virtual design, the prospective study's participants ranged in age from roughly 18 to 89 years and lived across roughly 24 United States geographic areas. Cohort assignment in the prospective study relied on participant-reported clinical history from a screening survey and a study questionnaire. ImmuneRACE Cohort 3 recovered participants were defined by two consecutive negative NP/OP PCR tests, healthcare professional clearance, or symptom resolution. Mobile phlebotomists in the prospective study collected whole blood, serum and a nasopharyngeal or oropharyngeal swab from every participant. Participants in the prospective study had the option to provide additional blood draws and questionnaires over an approximately 2-month period. Before DNA extraction, blood samples from the prospective study were shipped at room temperature or frozen.

TCRbeta CDR3 regions were amplified from genomic DNA using the immunoSEQ Assay, a bias-controlled multiplex PCR. The original methods were these. Nucleated cell counts per sample were estimated from amplification of reference gene primers within the assay. To quantify the absolute abundance of each unique TCRbeta CDR3 rearrangement, sequence reads were collapsed and filtered. For each sample, productive Simpson clonality was calculated as the square root of Simpson's diversity index across productive rearrangements. TCRdb holds this immuneACCESS table with in-frame rearrangements only. Some clones are missing; in checked studies, unresolved V genes explain under half, and the rest has no known cause. V and J calls and clone size are given by that table; D and trimming were obtained from the DNA. The sample profile shows some 320,000 clones; roughly nine tenths of them were found once. The ten largest clonotypes hold around 2.7% of the sample.

These data belong to a study of blood T cell repertoires in COVID-19 (dated by TCRdb to between 2020 and 2021). A note on the overall study: Samples from collaborators originated in the United States, Italy and Spain and spanned both the acute and convalescent phases of COVID-19. The prospective study material was composed of cDNA or gDNA derived from T cells, B-cell-depleted T cells, or PBMCs. Deeply sampled blood TCRbeta repertoires from subjects exposed to, actively infected with, or recovered from COVID-19 were included in the dataset. The repertoires were released in a freely available public database intended as a resource for research on the immune response to SARS-CoV-2. Samples were obtained from the ongoing ImmuneRACE study (first 160 participants) and from 1,200 or so subjects provided by 6 global collaborators. The sample metadata nearly always contained a de-identified subject ID, COVID-19 status, age in years and sex. Where HLA class I and class II types were available, the types were taken from metadata supplied by the sample provider, not from assay-based typing.

Overall results and qualifications from the work: The quantity of clinical and demographic metadata differed by source and by participant and was supplied without curation.

Inclusive of the bounding cysteine and phenylalanine, the CDR3 is 15 residues long. The retained sequence is limited to the CDR3, 45 bases, with the frame set at the first base. The CDR1 and CDR2 encoded by the germline V gene (reference sequence) are DFQATT and SNEGSKA. The V end gives up 3 bases and the J end 1 base, leaving 5 bases in the junction not matched to a gene. Recombination connected TRBV20-1 to TRBJ2-3, and TRBD1 aligns with 9 junction nucleotides. This TCR was sampled from a man in his sixties who had recovered from COVID-19. Input material: PBMCs or T cells enriched from blood (not recorded which). The CDR3 amino acid sequence is: CSASSRTGGTDTQYF. The DNA reads TGCAGTGCTAGTTCTCGGACAGGGGGCACAGATACGCAGTATTTT.